This T cell receptor (beta chain) was observed in a study of Tregs in tolerant kidney transplant recipients. Only in-frame clones appear in the TCRdb table, and some are missing; sequencing was by immunoSEQ multiplex PCR. This repertoire shows 84,000 or so clones, 93% found once; its top ten account for roughly 1.5%. Related graft donors supplied nonmyeloablative bone marrow transplants, and mixed chimerism was transient. Unstimulated Tregs (CD4+CD25+CD127-) and CD4+CD25- non-Tregs were sorted from PBMCs. CDR1 is LNHNV and CDR2 is YYDKDF in the germline V gene (reference sequence). The CDR3 contains 16 residues. Trimming took 0 bases from V and 5 from J; bases not matched to a gene: 8.

The material was CD4+ T cells from blood (PBMCs), obtained 12 months after the transplant. This TCR derives from a human patient who received a combined kidney and bone marrow transplant. Some T cells may be provided by the graft donor. The rearrangement links TRBV15 to TRBJ2-7; 9 bases agree with TRBD2. This CDR3 reads CATSREGGGAFDEQYF. For the CDR3, the DNA is TGTGCCACCAGCAGAGAGGGCGGGGGGGCCTTTGACGAGCAGTACTTC.